A single sample is the source of the 9 T cell receptor beta chains below, sequenced in a study of cytomegalovirus exposure and HLA in healthy donors. 60 Vbeta and 13 Jbeta primers were used in PCR. The table came from immunoSEQ multiplex PCR; TCRdb's copy has only in-frame clones and leaves some out. The sample lists 120,000 or so clones, roughly 77% occurring once. Sequences were obtained from PBMCs. The receptors were sampled from a man between 18 and 29 years old in good health and CMV-seronegative.

Only one count was recorded for this clone. V is TRBV5-6 and J is TRBJ2-2; 9 nucleotides align to TRBD1. J gave up 5 bases and V 0 bases, and 2 bases lay outside the gene matches. CDR3 length equals 15 residues. The germline V gene has CDR1 SGHDT and CDR2 YYEEEE. This CDR3 reads CASSLGTGVTGELFF. The CDR3 DNA reads as TGTGCCAGCAGCTTGGGGACAGGGGTAACCGGGGAGCTGTTTTTT.

This chain joins TRBV7-2 and TRBJ2-3, with 16 bases that match TRBD2. The CDR3 covers 17 residues. J was trimmed by 6 bases and V by 2 bases; bases with no gene match: 5. Germline V gives CDR1 SGHTA, CDR2 FQGNSA. The CDR3: CASSLPGLAGGPDTQYF. For the CDR3, the DNA is TGTGCCAGCAGCTTACCGGGACTAGCGGGGGGGCCGGATACGCAGTATTTT.

The gene calls are TRBV7-9 and TRBJ2-5; 9 bases agree with TRBD1. The tail of the sequence fits TRBJ2-7 better, so the J call may be wrong. The germline gives CDR1 SEHNR, CDR2 FQNEAQ (reference sequence). This CDR3 contains 16 residues. CDR3: CASSPTGGDPPYEQYF. The CDR3 DNA sequence: TGTGCCAGCAGCCCTACAGGGGGCGACCCACCCTACGAGCAGTACTTC.

The chain combines TRBV5-6 with TRBJ1-2; D is undetermined. The CDR3 runs 15 residues. Trimming took off 5 bases at V and 8 bases at J, with 22 bases between the two ends. Germline CDR1 is SGHDT and CDR2 is YYEEEE. The CDR3 DNA follows: TGTGCCAGCAGAGTCTTTGGGCAGCCCCGTGCCGGCTACACCTTC. This gives the protein CASRVFGQPRAGYTF.

This clone was found a few times. The V gene is TRBV2, the J gene TRBJ1-2, with 12 positions matching TRBD1. The CDR3 has 15 amino acids. V shed 8 bases, J shed 1 base, and the junction held 5 bases outside the gene matches. Looked up from germline, CDR1 is SNHLY and CDR2 is FYNNEI. Here the CDR3 DNA reads TGTGCCAGCCGGGACAGGGGGCCCATTAACTATGGCTACACCTTC. Amino acids: CASRDRGPINYGYTF.

J is TRBJ2-7 and V is TRBV21-1; TRBD1 was called by the table and not checked on the DNA. TRBV21-1 is listed as a pseudogene. This CDR3 is 13 amino acids long. CDR3 amino acids: CASDRGGLYEQYF. CDR3 nucleotide sequence: TGTGCCAGCGACAGGGGGGGACTCTACGAGCAGTACTTC.

The chain employs TRBV5-6 and TRBJ2-7, with 9 nucleotides matching TRBD1. V trimming: 2 bases; J trimming: 7 bases; junction bases outside the gene matches: 10. Germline CDR1 SGHDT, CDR2 YYEEEE. The CDR3 contains 15 residues. The CDR3 protein is CASSLQGAGDYEQYF. The CDR3 DNA reads as TGTGCCAGCAGCTTACAGGGGGCTGGTGACTATGAGCAGTACTTC.

This clone came up a few times. This chain joins TRBV9 and TRBJ2-1; 13 bases match TRBD2. This CDR3 has 19 amino acids. Looked up from germline, CDR1 is SGDLS and CDR2 is YYNGEE. V shed 4 bases and J 0 bases; nucleotides not matched to a gene: 10. The DNA for the CDR3 is TGTGCCAGCAGCCCAAAGACTAGCGGGGGGCCGAACTCCTACAATGAGCAGTTCTTC. This gives the protein CASSPKTSGGPNSYNEQFF.

The J gene is TRBJ2-1, the V gene TRBV25-1, with 11 positions matching TRBD2. Trimming at V came to 3 bases and at J to 5 bases, leaving 3 bases not matched to a gene. This CDR3 has 15 residues. Germline CDR1 reads MGHDK; CDR2 reads SYGVNS. The CDR3 is CASSDSSGGNNEQFF. CDR3 bases: TGTGCCAGCAGTGACTCTAGCGGGGGGAACAATGAGCAGTTCTTC.